One and the same sample provided the 8 T cell receptor beta chains below, sequenced in a study of blood T cells in healthy people across ages. Combining a sample-barcoded 5' primer with a J-beta primer mix, a second PCR ran for 7 to 11 cycles. MiXCR, applied by TCRdb to the 5' RACE reads, yields one record per CDR3 protein. This repertoire shows roughly 800,000 distinct CDR3 sequences, roughly 25% found once; its top ten account for 9.4%. Separately, the same data were catalogued under a study of T cells of mothers and their children.

Sequencing was performed on blood. The source is a boy between 10 and 17 years old in good health.

Turning to this clonotype: The junction and the germline gene differ at one end; a read error may be behind it. The chain joins TRBV20-1 to TRBJ2-3; no firm D call. CDR3 length equals 11 residues. Germline CDR1 DFQATT, CDR2 SNEGSKA (reference sequence). The CDR3 region is CSARHMDTQYF. CDR3 sequence (DNA): TGCAGCGCTAGACATATGGATACGCAGTATTTT.

In its sample, this clonotype was seen a few times. The chain links TRBV28 to TRBJ2-1; the match to TRBD2 covers 9 bases. The V gene end was trimmed by 7 bases and the J gene end by 8 bases; junction bases not matched to a gene: 12. The CDR3 is 15 residues long. The germline V gene encodes CDR1 MDHEN and CDR2 SYDVKM. CDR3: CASTPVVAGVHEQFF. CDR3 nucleotide sequence: TGTGCCAGCACCCCGGTTGTAGCGGGAGTGCATGAGCAGTTCTTC.

In the case of this clonotype: The conserved closing phenylalanine or tryptophan is absent in this CDR3, likely reflecting a read error. The chain employs TRBV7-9 and TRBJ2-4; D might be TRBD2 (5 bases). Germline CDR1 SEHNR, CDR2 FQNEAQ (reference sequence). Trimming shortened V by 8 bases and J by 0 bases, and 11 bases separated the two germline ends. The CDR3 has 14 amino acids. In DNA form, the CDR3 reads TGTGCCAGCGCTGAGGGTCTAGCCAAAAACATTCAGTACCTC. Translation: CASAEGLAKNIQYL.

This clonotype was detected a few times. The V gene is TRBV24-1, the J gene TRBJ2-3, with 7 bases lining up with TRBD2. V lost 2 bases, J lost 2 bases, and 3 bases stayed unmatched. The germline CDR1 and CDR2 sequences are KGHDR and SFDVKD. The CDR3 is 15 amino acids. CDR3 residues: CATSDSSGATDTQYF. CDR3 DNA: TGTGCCACCAGTGATTCTAGCGGCGCCACAGATACGCAGTATTTT.

This clonotype has a handful of counts. Lacking the conserved final phenylalanine or tryptophan, this CDR3 likely reflects a read error. This chain uses TRBV28 with TRBJ2-7, with D uncertain. The CDR3 runs to 11 residues. Between the trimmed V and J ends, which lost 5 bases and 4 bases, there was a span of 6 bases. Looked up from germline, CDR1 is MDHEN and CDR2 is SYDVKM. The CDR3 nucleotides are TGTGCCAGCAGTGAGAATTACGAGCAGTACCTC. Protein: CASSENYEQYL.

V and J are TRBV5-6 and TRBJ1-3; TRBD1 matches 9 bases. CDR3 size: 14 residues. Unmatched junction bases numbered 5, after V lost 2 bases and J lost 8 bases. Looked up from germline, CDR1 is SGHDT and CDR2 is YYEEEE. CDR3: CASSFRDREYTIYF. CDR3 DNA sequence: TGTGCCAGCAGCTTCCGGGACAGGGAATACACCATATATTTT.

The chain couples TRBV11-2 to TRBJ2-3; 7 positions match TRBD2. Germline V gene sequence: CDR1 SGHAT, CDR2 FQNNGV. The CDR3 is 17 residues long. Trimming removed 2 bases from V and 9 bases from J; junction bases left unmatched: 17. CDR3 loop: CASSLRSAGDSLVTQYF. The CDR3 region has the DNA TGTGCCAGCAGCTTAAGGTCGGCGGGAGACTCCCTTGTGACGCAGTATTTT. The full variable domain, completed using reference TRBV11-2 and TRBJ2-3, is EAGVAQSPRYKIIEKRQSVAFWCNPISGHATLYWYQQILGQGPKLLIQFQNNGVVDDSQLPKDRFSAERLKGVDSTLKIQPAKLEDSAVYLCASSLRSAGDSLVTQYFGPGTRLTVL.

In regard to this clonotype: One junction end does not reproduce the germline sequence, and a read error may be involved. The chain links TRBV4-1 to TRBJ2-5; D is ambiguous. There are 13 residues in the CDR3. Germline V gene lookup returns CDR1 MGHRA and CDR2 YSYEKL. DNA for the CDR3: TGCGCCAGCAGCCAAGTTCTGGGTTATGAGCAGCTCTTC. As protein: CASSQVLGYEQLF.